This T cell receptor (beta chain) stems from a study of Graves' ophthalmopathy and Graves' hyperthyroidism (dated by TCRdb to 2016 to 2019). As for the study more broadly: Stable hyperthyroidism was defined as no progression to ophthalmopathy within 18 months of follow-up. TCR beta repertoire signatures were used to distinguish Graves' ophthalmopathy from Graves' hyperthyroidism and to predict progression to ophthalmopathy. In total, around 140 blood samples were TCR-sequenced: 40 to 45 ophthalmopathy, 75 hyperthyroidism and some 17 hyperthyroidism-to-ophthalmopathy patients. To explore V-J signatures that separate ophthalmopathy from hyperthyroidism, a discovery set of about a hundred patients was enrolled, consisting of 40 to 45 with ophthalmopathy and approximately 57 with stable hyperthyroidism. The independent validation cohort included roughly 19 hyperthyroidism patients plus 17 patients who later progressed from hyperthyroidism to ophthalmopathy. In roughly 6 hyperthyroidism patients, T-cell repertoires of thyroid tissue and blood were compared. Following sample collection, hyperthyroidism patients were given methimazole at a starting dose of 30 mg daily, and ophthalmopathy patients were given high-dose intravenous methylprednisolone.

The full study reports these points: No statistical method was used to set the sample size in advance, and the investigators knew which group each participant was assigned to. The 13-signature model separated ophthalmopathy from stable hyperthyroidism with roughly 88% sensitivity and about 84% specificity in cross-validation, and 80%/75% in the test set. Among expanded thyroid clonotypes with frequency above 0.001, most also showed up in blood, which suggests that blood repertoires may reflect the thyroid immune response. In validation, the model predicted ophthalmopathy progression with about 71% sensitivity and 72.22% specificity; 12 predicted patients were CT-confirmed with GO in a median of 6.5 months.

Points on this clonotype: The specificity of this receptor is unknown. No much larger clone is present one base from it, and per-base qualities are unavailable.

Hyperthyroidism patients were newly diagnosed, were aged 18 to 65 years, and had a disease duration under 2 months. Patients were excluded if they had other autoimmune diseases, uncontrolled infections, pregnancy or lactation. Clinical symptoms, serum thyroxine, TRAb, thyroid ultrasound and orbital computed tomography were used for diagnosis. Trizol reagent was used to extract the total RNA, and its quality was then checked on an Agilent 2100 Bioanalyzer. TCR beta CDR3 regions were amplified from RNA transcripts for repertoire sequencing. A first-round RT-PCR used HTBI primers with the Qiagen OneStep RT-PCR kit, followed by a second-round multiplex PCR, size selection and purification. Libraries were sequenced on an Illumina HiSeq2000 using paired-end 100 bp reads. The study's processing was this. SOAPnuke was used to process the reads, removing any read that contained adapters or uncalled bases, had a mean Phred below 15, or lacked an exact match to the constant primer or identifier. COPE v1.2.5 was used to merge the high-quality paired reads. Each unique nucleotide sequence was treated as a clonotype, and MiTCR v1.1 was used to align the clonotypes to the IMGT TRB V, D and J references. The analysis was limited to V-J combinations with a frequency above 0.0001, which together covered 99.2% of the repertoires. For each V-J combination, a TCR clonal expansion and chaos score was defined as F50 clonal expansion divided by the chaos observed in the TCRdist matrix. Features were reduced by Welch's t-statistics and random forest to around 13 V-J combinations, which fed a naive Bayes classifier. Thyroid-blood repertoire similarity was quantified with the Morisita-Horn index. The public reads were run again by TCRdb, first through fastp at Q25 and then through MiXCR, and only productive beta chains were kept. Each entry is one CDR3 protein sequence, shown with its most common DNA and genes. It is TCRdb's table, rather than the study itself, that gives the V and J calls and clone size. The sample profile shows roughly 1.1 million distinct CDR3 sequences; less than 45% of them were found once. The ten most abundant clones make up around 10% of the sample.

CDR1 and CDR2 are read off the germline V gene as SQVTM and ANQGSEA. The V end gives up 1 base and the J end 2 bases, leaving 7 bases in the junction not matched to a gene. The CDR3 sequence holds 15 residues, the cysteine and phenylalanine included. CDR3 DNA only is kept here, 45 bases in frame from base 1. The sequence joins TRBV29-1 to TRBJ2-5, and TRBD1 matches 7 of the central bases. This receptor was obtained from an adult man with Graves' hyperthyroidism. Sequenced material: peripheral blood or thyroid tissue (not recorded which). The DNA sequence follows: TGCAGCGTTGAAGCAGGGAACAGGGGACAAGAGACCCAGTACTTC. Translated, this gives CSVEAGNRGQETQYF. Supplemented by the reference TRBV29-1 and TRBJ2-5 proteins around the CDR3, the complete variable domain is SAVISQKPSRDICQRGTSLTIQCQVDSQVTMMFWYRQQPGQSLTLIATANQGSEATYESGFVIDKFPISRPNLTFSTLTVSNMSPEDSSIYLCSVEAGNRGQETQYFGPGTRLLVL.